These 25 T cell receptor beta chains originate from one sample sequenced in a study of T cell repertoires in cytomegalovirus infection. Each CDR3 protein gets one entry after TCRdb re-called the reads with MiXCR. The table has 700,000 to 950,000 distinct CDR3 sequences, approximately 29% seen once; the top ten hold 9.5% to 15%. Antigen specificity for these receptors is unknown. This specimen was cultured CD8+ T cells from PBMCs, taken from culture after CMV antigen stimulation. The source is a human donor in good health (CMV status not recorded). Some clones in this sample may be carry-over from other donors' samples.

This clonotype has only a few counts. The rearrangement joins TRBV7-6 to TRBJ2-1; no clear D gene. The germline V gene encodes CDR1 SGHVS and CDR2 FNYEAQ. The CDR3 is made up of 16 amino acids. V was clipped by 4 bases and J by 0 bases, with 13 bases between them. The CDR3, as DNA: TGTGCCAGCAGCTCGTCGTGGCTAAGCTCCTACAATGAGCAGTTCTTC. Translation gives CASSSSWLSSYNEQFF.

This clonotype was seen many times. The chain links TRBV6-1 to TRBJ2-7, with 9 bases fitting TRBD1. CDR1 MNHNS and CDR2 SASEGT come from the germline V gene. The CDR3 totals 14 residues. Losses at the gene ends were 7 bases for V and 3 bases for J; bases not matched to a gene: 7. CDR3 residues: CASTPGQGDYEQYF. As DNA, the CDR3 is TGTGCCAGCACTCCGGGACAGGGAGACTACGAGCAGTACTTC.

Ten or more counts support this clonotype. This chain joins TRBV6-5 and TRBJ2-5; 8 bases map to TRBD2. J lost 5 bases, V lost 5 bases, and 10 bases had no gene match. This CDR3 contains 15 residues. Germline CDR1 reads MNHEY; CDR2 reads SVGAGI. Written as DNA, the CDR3 is TGTGCCAGCAGTGGTGGACTAGCTCCTCGCGAGACCCAGTACTTC. Residues: CASSGGLAPRETQYF.

There are a few counts of this clonotype. The rearrangement joins TRBV6-6 to TRBJ2-7, with 7 positions matching TRBD1. Germline CDR1 and CDR2: MNHNY and SVGAGI (reference sequence). J gave up 5 bases and V 7 bases, and 5 bases lay outside the gene matches. This CDR3 has 12 amino acids. The CDR3 is CASTHTGDEQYF. CDR3 sequence (DNA): TGTGCCAGCACCCATACAGGGGACGAGCAGTACTTC.

This clonotype came up a few times. This rearrangement joins TRBV6-1 to TRBJ2-5; D possibly corresponds to TRBD2 (5 bases). The CDR3 extends over 16 amino acids. Germline CDR1 reads MNHNS; CDR2 reads SASEGT. The ends were cut back, 2 bases at V and 1 base at J, with 14 bases in the middle. The CDR3 here is CASSEWELGRQETQYF. In nucleotides, the CDR3 is TGTGCCAGCAGTGAATGGGAGCTCGGGCGCCAAGAGACCCAGTACTTC.

Many counts were recorded for this clonotype. The chain employs TRBV7-2 and TRBJ1-2, with 10 bases lining up with TRBD1. CDR3 length equals 15 residues. The germline CDR1 and CDR2 sequences are SGHTA and FQGNSA. The junction had 7 bases not matched to a gene; V was cut back by 5 bases and J by 4 bases. The CDR3: CASSTRQGAGYGYTF. The DNA for the CDR3 is TGTGCCAGCAGCACCCGACAGGGGGCTGGCTATGGCTACACCTTC.

The rearrangement joins TRBV14 to TRBJ2-4; D possibly corresponds to TRBD2 (5 bases). The ends were cut back, 4 bases at V and 9 bases at J, with 16 bases in the middle. The CDR3 has 14 residues. Germline CDR1 reads SGHDN; CDR2 reads FVKESK. The CDR3 DNA is TGTGCCAGCAGCCTCTCCAGCGGCTTCGGCATTCAGTACTTC. Protein sequence: CASSLSSGFGIQYF.

The chain has TRBV10-3 and TRBJ2-1; 7 bases are a match to TRBD2. In germline, CDR1 is ENHRY, CDR2 SYGVKD. The CDR3 has 15 residues. The V and J ends lost 0 bases and 5 bases, in that order; junction bases with no gene match: 4. The CDR3 here is CAISESPSGNNEQFF. The CDR3 DNA sequence: TGTGCCATCAGTGAGTCACCTAGCGGAAACAATGAGCAGTTCTTC.

In DNA form, the CDR3 reads TGTGCCAGCAGCCAAGGAGGAGGGGGCGCCGGTTCTGAAGCTTTCTTT. Translated: CASSQGGGGAGSEAFF. This sequence joins TRBV4-2 and TRBJ1-1; 7 bases fit TRBD1. Trimming cost V 1 base and J 6 bases; bases outside gene matches: 11. Germline V gene data show CDR1 as LGHNA and CDR2 as YNFKEQ. This CDR3 region has 16 residues.

V is TRBV27 and J is TRBJ2-1; D might be TRBD2 (5 bases). In germline, CDR1 is MNHEY, CDR2 SMNVEV (reference sequence). The CDR3 consists of 15 residues. V was shortened by 4 bases and J by 10 bases, with 20 bases between the two germline ends. The CDR3 DNA is TGTGCCAGCAGTTCCGACCTCCTACCGGGCGGGGAGCAGTTCTTC. It encodes CASSSDLLPGGEQFF.

This rearrangement joins TRBV27 to TRBJ1-6, with D tentatively TRBD1 (6 bases). This CDR3 is 16 amino acids long. V dropped 6 bases and J dropped 2 bases, with 14 bases sitting between them. Germline CDR1 is MNHEY and CDR2 is SMNVEV (reference sequence). The CDR3 DNA sequence: TGTGCCAGCAGCAAATGGACAGACCCCTATAATTCACCCCTCCACTTT. Encoded protein: CASSKWTDPYNSPLHF.

This clonotype was seen a handful of times. V gene TRBV7-6 combines with J gene TRBJ2-1; TRBD2 matches at 13 bases. Germline V gene sequence: CDR1 SGHVS, CDR2 FNYEAQ. This CDR3 spans 15 amino acids. V lost 2 bases, J lost 7 bases, and 2 bases stayed unmatched. The CDR3 protein is CASSLKLAGGNEQFF. The DNA of the CDR3 is TGTGCCAGCAGCTTAAAACTAGCGGGGGGGAATGAGCAGTTCTTC.

This clonotype was observed a handful of times. This chain joins TRBV6-5 and TRBJ2-1; tentatively, D is TRBD2 (6 bases). Between the trimmed V and J ends, which lost 1 base and 7 bases, there was a span of 11 bases. Germline CDR1 is MNHEY and CDR2 is SVGAGI. The CDR3 has 14 amino acids. In DNA, the CDR3 is TGTGCCAGCAGTTACTTAGGAGGGATGAATGAGCAGTTCTTC. This gives the protein CASSYLGGMNEQFF.

The chain links TRBV10-3 to TRBJ2-5, with D unresolved. This CDR3 is built from 13 residues. The V and J ends lost 7 bases and 5 bases respectively, with 14 bases between them. Germline V gene data show CDR1 as ENHRY and CDR2 as SYGVKD. The CDR3 DNA reads TGTGCCATCAAAAGGCCAGCAGAGGAGACCCAGTACTTC. This gives the protein CAIKRPAEETQYF.

The rearrangement uses TRBV5-1 and TRBJ2-1; TRBD2 agrees at 12 bases. This CDR3 has 16 amino acids. Germline CDR1 is SGHRS and CDR2 is YFSETQ. The ends lost 4 bases at V and 2 bases at J; junction bases unmatched: 4. In DNA, the CDR3 is TGCGCCAGCAGCGTACTAGCGGGGGGTGCCTACAATGAGCAGTTCTTC. Residues: CASSVLAGGAYNEQFF.

The table lists this clonotype with a few counts. The V call is TRBV12-3 or TRBV12-4, the J call TRBJ2-5, with D unclear. The CDR3 loop spans 14 amino acids. V lost 3 bases to trimming and J lost 7 bases, with 15 bases between them. The CDR3 DNA is TGTGCCAGCAGTTTTAAGAGAGGCGGTGGGACCCAGTACTTC. Residues: CASSFKRGGGTQYF.

The CDR3 coding sequence is TGTGCCAGCAGTGAAGCGCCGACAGCCAAACTGTACACCTTC. Protein product: CASSEAPTAKLYTF. The chain carries TRBV6-1 and TRBJ1-2, with a possible D match to TRBD1 (5 bases). Between the trimmed V and J ends, which lost 0 bases and 11 bases, there was a span of 16 bases. The germline V gene encodes CDR1 MNHNS and CDR2 SASEGT. The CDR3 is 14 residues long.

This clonotype was counted only a few times. The chain has TRBV18 and TRBJ2-2; a possible D gene is TRBD1 (6 bases). Looked up from germline, CDR1 is KGHSH and CDR2 is LQKENI. Between the trimmed V and J ends, which lost 3 bases and 1 base, there was a span of 9 bases. The CDR3 runs 15 residues. In nucleotides, the CDR3 is TGTGCCAGCTCACCCCTGGACAGGAACACCGGGGAGCTGTTTTTT. This gives the protein CASSPLDRNTGELFF.

The CDR3 DNA reads TGTGCCAGCAGCGGCGAGCGGGGGGGCATTAGGTATGAGCAGTTCTTC. Its protein product is CASSGERGGIRYEQFF. The J gene is TRBJ2-1, the V gene TRBV7-9; 10 bases map to TRBD2. V lost 5 bases and J lost 8; bases outside the gene matches: 12. Germline values: CDR1 SEHNR, CDR2 FQNEAQ (reference sequence). This CDR3 region has 16 residues.

This clonotype was counted between two and nine times. The V gene is TRBV6-2 or TRBV6-3, the J gene TRBJ2-3, with 8 bases that match TRBD2. The CDR3 has 19 amino acids. Germline CDR1 is MNHEY and CDR2 is SVGEGT. V trimming: 0 bases; J trimming: 2 bases; junction bases outside the gene matches: 13. CDR3 bases: TGTGCCAGCAGTTACTCCTCCCCGAGGGTAGCGGGGAACACAGATACGCAGTATTTT. Translated, it gives CASSYSSPRVAGNTDTQYF.

This chain connects TRBV5-1 to TRBJ2-1; no clear D gene. CDR1 and CDR2 from the germline V gene are SGHRS and YFSETQ. V lost 3 bases, J lost 4 bases, and 17 bases lay in between. The CDR3 loop spans 16 amino acids. This CDR3 is CASSSPGRAVYNEQFF. The CDR3 coding sequence is TGCGCCAGCAGCTCGCCCGGAAGGGCGGTTTACAATGAGCAGTTCTTC.

CDR3 in DNA: TGCGCCAGCAGCCAAGAAGGGGGCACCACAGATACGCAGTATTTT. Translating gives CASSQEGGTTDTQYF. The chain recombines TRBV4-3 with TRBJ2-3, with 7 bases lining up with TRBD1. Trimming removed 0 bases from V and 2 bases from J; junction bases left unmatched: 2. CDR1 is LGHNA, CDR2 YSLEER, per germline. The CDR3 covers 15 residues.

This clonotype came up many times. V usage is TRBV7-8 and J usage is TRBJ1-5, with 8 bases aligning to TRBD1. This CDR3 comprises 14 residues. Germline CDR1 SGHVS, CDR2 FQNEAQ. V was pared by 8 bases and J by 5 bases, with 8 bases of the junction left unmatched. CDR3 coding DNA: TGTGCCAGCCAAGGGGACAGGCGTTATCAGCCCCAGCATTTT. Residues: CASQGDRRYQPQHF.

This clonotype was detected ten times or more. The chain recombines TRBV6-5 with TRBJ1-5; D not certain. The CDR3 runs to 14 residues. Trimming took 0 bases from V and 7 from J, leaving 10 bases between them. Germline CDR1 is MNHEY and CDR2 is SVGAGI. The CDR3: CASSYSFLGQPQHF. The CDR3 coding sequence is TGTGCCAGCAGTTACTCCTTTTTAGGCCAGCCCCAGCATTTT.

V and J are TRBV6-5 and TRBJ2-2, with 13 bases fitting TRBD2. CDR3 size: 19 residues. V gave up 4 bases and J gave up 1 base; unmatched junction bases: 9. Looked up from germline, CDR1 is MNHEY and CDR2 is SVGAGI. The CDR3 DNA sequence: TGTGCCAGCAGTTCTCCGACTAGCGGGGGGCCCTGGAACACCGGGGAGCTGTTTTTT. Its translation is CASSSPTSGGPWNTGELFF.